The 2 T cell receptor beta chains listed next were all sequenced from one sample in a study of Graves' ophthalmopathy and Graves' hyperthyroidism. Transcripts of RNA were the source for amplifying TCR beta CDR3 regions. RT-PCR with HTBI primers came first, then second-round multiplex PCR. TCRdb processed the multiplex PCR reads anew with MiXCR; each CDR3 protein has one entry. Among some 520,000 distinct CDR3 sequences, around 14% were seen once, and the ten largest hold 9.5% to 10%. The sample comprised blood. These receptors came from a woman younger than 45 with Graves' ophthalmopathy.

Ten or more counts support this clonotype. This chain links TRBV9 with TRBJ2-5, with TRBD1 as a possible D gene (6 bases). Germline V gene lookup returns CDR1 SGDLS and CDR2 YYNGEE. Deletions cut 0 bases from V and 5 bases from J, with 17 bases between. The CDR3 length is 16 residues. CDR3 amino acids: CASSVDTGWIWETQYF. In DNA form, the CDR3 reads TGTGCCAGCAGCGTAGATACAGGGTGGATATGGGAGACCCAGTACTTC.

The chain is built from TRBV14 and TRBJ1-2; TRBD1 is a possible D gene (5 bases). V was clipped by 0 bases and J by 6 bases, with 14 bases between them. Per the germline V gene, CDR1 is SGHDN and CDR2 is FVKESK. The CDR3 is made up of 15 amino acids. CDR3 sequence (DNA): TGTGCCAGCAGCCAAGATCAGTCCAGGGTGAATGGCTACACCTTC. Encoded protein: CASSQDQSRVNGYTF.